The 22 T cell receptor beta chains below were found in one sample sequenced in a study of OX40 agonist ivuxolimab in advanced cancers. Sequencing used immunoSEQ multiplex PCR; TCRdb keeps in-frame clones, though not all of them. The sample lists about 22,000 clones, about 86% occurring once. The sample here was CD4+ or CD8+ T cells sorted from blood, taken in a trial of the OX40 agonist ivuxolimab. The receptors were sampled from an adult with an advanced solid tumor such as melanoma, head and neck, liver or kidney cancer.

V is TRBV4-3 and J is TRBJ2-1; 9 nucleotides agree with TRBD2. The V gene's germline CDR1 is LGHNA and CDR2 YSLEER. The V and J ends lost 2 bases and 7 bases, in that order; junction bases with no gene match: 3. The CDR3 contains 14 residues. CDR3 DNA: TGCGCCAGCAGCCAACTAGCGGGGACAAATGAGCAGTTCTTC. This translates into CASSQLAGTNEQFF.

This chain links TRBV6-6 with TRBJ1-1, with 7 bases matching TRBD1. CDR1 and CDR2 (germline): MNHNY, SVGAGI (reference sequence). V lost 6 bases to trimming and J lost 4 bases; unmatched junction nucleotides: 5. This CDR3 region has 13 residues. CDR3 nucleotides: TGTGCCAGCAGGACAGGGTGGAGCACTGAAGCTTTCTTT. This encodes CASRTGWSTEAFF.

The chain employs TRBV19 and TRBJ2-4; 7 bases are a match to TRBD1. There are 16 residues in the CDR3. With 5 bases clipped from V and 1 base from J, the junction kept 8 bases outside the gene matches. Germline loops: CDR1 LNHDA, CDR2 SQIVND (reference sequence). The CDR3 loop reads CASSPQGSGAKNIQYF. CDR3 coding DNA: TGTGCCAGTAGTCCACAGGGGTCTGGGGCCAAAAACATTCAGTACTTC.

The J gene is TRBJ2-7, the V gene TRBV9; perhaps TRBD1 as D (6 bases). CDR1 and CDR2 from the germline V gene are SGDLS and YYNGEE. The CDR3 consists of 14 residues. The V gene lost 4 bases and the J gene lost 6 bases, with 17 bases spanning the gap. The CDR3 DNA reads TGTGCCAGCAGCTTTCCCCCACAGGGTGGCGAGCAGTACTTC. Translation: CASSFPPQGGEQYF.

The chain couples TRBV14 to TRBJ1-2, with D hard to call. This CDR3 is 12 amino acids long. Germline CDR1 reads SGHDN; CDR2 reads FVKESK. With 1 base removed from V and 6 bases from J, the gap between germline ends came to 6 bases. The CDR3 DNA is TGTGCCAGCAGCCAAGTAAGGGATGGCTACACCTTC. Protein sequence: CASSQVRDGYTF. Variable domain in full (rest from reference TRBV14 and TRBJ1-2): EAGVTQFPSHSVIEKGQTVTLRCDPISGHDNLYWYRRVMGKEIKFLLHFVKESKQDESGMPNNRFLAERTGGTYSTLKVQPAELEDSGVYFCASSQVRDGYTFGSGTRLTVV.

V and J are TRBV6-1 and TRBJ2-5; 14 nucleotides match TRBD2. The V and J ends lost 3 bases and 0 bases, in that order; junction bases with no gene match: 6. Germline-derived CDR1 and CDR2 are MNHNS and SASEGT. This CDR3 is 18 amino acids long. CDR3: CASSDPGLAGEDQETQYF. The CDR3, as DNA: TGTGCCAGCAGTGATCCGGGACTAGCGGGAGAAGACCAAGAGACCCAGTACTTC.

Points on this clone: The sample carries other DNA sequences with the same CDR3. The chain combines TRBV5-6 with TRBJ2-7; D gene uncertain. CDR1 and CDR2 (germline): SGHDT, YYEEEE. Trimming pared 2 bases from V and 0 bases from J, leaving 9 bases between. This CDR3 spans 14 amino acids. The CDR3 reads CASSFGRSSYEQYF. The CDR3 DNA sequence: TGTGCCAGCAGCTTTGGACGTAGCTCCTACGAGCAGTACTTC.

The chain couples TRBV9 to TRBJ2-3, with D possibly TRBD2 on 5 matching bases. The CDR3 consists of 14 residues. Germline V lookup: CDR1 SGDLS, CDR2 YYNGEE. The germline V and J ends were trimmed by 4 bases and 1 base, with 10 bases remaining between them. The CDR3 region is CASSPSYGTDTQYF. As DNA, the CDR3 is TGTGCCAGCAGCCCTAGCTACGGCACAGATACGCAGTATTTT.

Only one count was recorded for this clone. This rearrangement joins TRBV19 to TRBJ2-1; 9 nucleotides match TRBD2. Per the germline V gene, CDR1 is LNHDA and CDR2 is SQIVND (reference sequence). The CDR3 is 18 amino acids. V was clipped by 3 bases and J by 0 bases; unmatched bases: 9. The CDR3 is CASSMWLAGTSSYNEQFF. The DNA for the CDR3 is TGTGCCAGTAGTATGTGGCTAGCGGGGACTAGCTCCTACAATGAGCAGTTCTTC.

This chain joins TRBV9 and TRBJ2-2; the D gene could be TRBD1 or TRBD2 (6 bases each). The CDR3 length is 14 residues. Trimming took 5 bases from V and 4 from J, leaving 12 bases between them. Germline loops: CDR1 SGDLS, CDR2 YYNGEE. The CDR3 protein is CASSGGGSTGELFF. The CDR3 nucleotides read TGTGCCAGCAGTGGAGGGGGGAGCACCGGGGAGCTGTTTTTT.

The gene calls are TRBV5-4 and TRBJ1-6; the D gene is possibly TRBD1 (6 bases). The CDR3 totals 14 residues. Per germline, CDR1 SGHNT and CDR2 YYREEE (reference sequence). Trimming removed 2 bases at V and 8 bases at J, with 11 bases between. CDR3 DNA sequence: TGTGCCAGCAGCTTCGGACAGCAACATTCACCCCTCCACTTT. This codes for CASSFGQQHSPLHF. The whole variable domain, filled in from reference TRBV5-4 and TRBJ1-6, reads ETGVTQSPTHLIKTRGQQVTLRCSSQSGHNTVSWYQQALGQGPQFIFQYYREEENGRGNFPPRFSGLQFPNYSSELNVNALELDDSALYLCASSFGQQHSPLHFGNGTRLTVT.

The chain joins TRBV19 to TRBJ1-5; D is unclear. Germline assignment: CDR1 LNHDA and CDR2 SQIVND (reference sequence). This CDR3 has 14 residues. V lost 5 bases, J lost 3 bases, and 11 bases lay in between. The CDR3 DNA follows: TGTGCCAGTAGTCAATCAGGCAACAATCAGCCCCAGCATTTT. Amino acid sequence: CASSQSGNNQPQHF.

This chain links TRBV28 with TRBJ2-7; 7 positions match TRBD1. CDR1 and CDR2 from the germline V gene are MDHEN and SYDVKM. V gave up 4 bases and J gave up 4 bases; unmatched junction bases: 7. The CDR3 runs 14 residues. The CDR3 DNA is TGTGCCAGCAGTTGGAAAGGGGGCGGGTACGAGCAGTACTTC. Amino acid sequence: CASSWKGGGYEQYF.

This clone has only a few counts. The rearrangement uses TRBV6-1 and TRBJ2-6; maybe TRBD1 (6 bases). CDR3 length equals 15 residues. V was clipped by 3 bases and J by 0 bases, with 6 bases between them. Germline-derived CDR1 and CDR2 are MNHNS and SASEGT. CDR3 DNA sequence: TGTGCCAGCAGTGAGGGGGCCTCTGGGGCCAACGTCCTGACTTTC. Translated, it gives CASSEGASGANVLTF.

The CDR3 is CSVEVRDIEGEKLFF. The CDR3 coding sequence is TGCAGCGTTGAAGTCCGGGACATCGAGGGTGAAAAACTGTTTTTT. The V call is TRBV29-1, the J call TRBJ1-4; a possible D gene is TRBD1 (6 bases). V shed 1 base and J shed 7 bases, with 16 bases lying between them. From germline, CDR1 is SQVTM and CDR2 ANQGSEA. The CDR3 contains 15 residues.

This chain uses TRBV11-2 with TRBJ1-4, with D possibly matching TRBD1 (5 bases). In germline, CDR1 is SGHAT, CDR2 FQNNGV. The V and J ends lost 5 bases and 6 bases respectively, with 19 bases between them. The CDR3 consists of 16 residues. The CDR3 DNA follows: TGTGCCAGCAGCGCCCACATGAGGGGTGGATATGAAAAACTGTTTTTT. This translates into CASSAHMRGGYEKLFF.

The chain joins TRBV5-6 to TRBJ2-2; D may be TRBD1 or TRBD2 (5 bases each). This CDR3 region has 17 residues. Germline CDR1 is SGHDT and CDR2 is YYEEEE. Trimming stripped 0 bases from V and 5 bases from J, with 17 bases between. DNA for the CDR3: TGTGCCAGCAGCTTGGCCTACCGGGACGAGAAGACCGGGGAGCTGTTTTTT. It translates to CASSLAYRDEKTGELFF. Drawing the rest from reference TRBV5-6 and TRBJ2-2, the complete variable domain is DAGVTQSPTHLIKTRGQQVTLRCSPKSGHDTVSWYQQALGQGPQFIFQYYEEEERQRGNFPDRFSGHQFPNYSSELNVNALLLGDSALYLCASSLAYRDEKTGELFFGEGSRLTVL.

The J gene is TRBJ2-7, the V gene TRBV5-1, with D unresolved. The CDR3 runs 12 residues. CDR1 and CDR2 (germline): SGHRS, YFSETQ. V lost 5 bases, J lost 2 bases, and 8 bases lay in between. The CDR3 loop is CASRYGTYEQYF. The CDR3 nucleotides are TGCGCCAGCAGGTACGGCACCTACGAGCAGTACTTC.

This chain joins TRBV13 and TRBJ1-3, with no clear D. V lost 4 bases, J lost 0 bases, and 7 bases lay in between. This CDR3 has 14 residues. Germline-derived CDR1 and CDR2 are PRHDT and FYEKMQ (reference sequence). The CDR3: CASSSIDSGNTIYF. The CDR3, as DNA: TGTGCCAGCAGCTCTATCGACTCTGGAAACACCATATATTTT.

The gene calls are TRBV6-5 and TRBJ2-3; TRBD1 is a possible D gene (5 bases). Per germline, CDR1 MNHEY and CDR2 SVGAGI. With 6 bases removed from V and 2 bases from J, the gap between germline ends came to 9 bases. The CDR3 has 13 amino acids. For the CDR3, the DNA is TGTGCCAGCAGGGCAGGGTTCACAGATACGCAGTATTTT. It yields the protein CASRAGFTDTQYF.

The table lists this clone with a count of one. J is TRBJ1-1 and V is TRBV28, with a weak D call TRBD1 (5 bases). The germline V and J ends were trimmed by 9 bases and 0 bases, with 11 bases remaining between them. Germline values: CDR1 MDHEN, CDR2 SYDVKM. The CDR3 extends over 13 amino acids. CDR3: CASSGLMNTEAFF. The CDR3 bases are TGTGCCAGTTCGGGACTCATGAACACTGAAGCTTTCTTT.

The V gene is TRBV7-3, the J gene TRBJ1-5; D perhaps matches TRBD1 (5 bases). The V gene's germline CDR1 is SGHTA and CDR2 FQGTGA. The CDR3 is 16 residues long. Between the trimmed V and J ends, which lost 2 bases and 4 bases, there was a span of 15 bases. CDR3 sequence reads: CASSLGTWDPNQPQHF. In nucleotides, the CDR3 is TGTGCCAGCAGCTTAGGTACTTGGGACCCTAATCAGCCCCAGCATTTT.